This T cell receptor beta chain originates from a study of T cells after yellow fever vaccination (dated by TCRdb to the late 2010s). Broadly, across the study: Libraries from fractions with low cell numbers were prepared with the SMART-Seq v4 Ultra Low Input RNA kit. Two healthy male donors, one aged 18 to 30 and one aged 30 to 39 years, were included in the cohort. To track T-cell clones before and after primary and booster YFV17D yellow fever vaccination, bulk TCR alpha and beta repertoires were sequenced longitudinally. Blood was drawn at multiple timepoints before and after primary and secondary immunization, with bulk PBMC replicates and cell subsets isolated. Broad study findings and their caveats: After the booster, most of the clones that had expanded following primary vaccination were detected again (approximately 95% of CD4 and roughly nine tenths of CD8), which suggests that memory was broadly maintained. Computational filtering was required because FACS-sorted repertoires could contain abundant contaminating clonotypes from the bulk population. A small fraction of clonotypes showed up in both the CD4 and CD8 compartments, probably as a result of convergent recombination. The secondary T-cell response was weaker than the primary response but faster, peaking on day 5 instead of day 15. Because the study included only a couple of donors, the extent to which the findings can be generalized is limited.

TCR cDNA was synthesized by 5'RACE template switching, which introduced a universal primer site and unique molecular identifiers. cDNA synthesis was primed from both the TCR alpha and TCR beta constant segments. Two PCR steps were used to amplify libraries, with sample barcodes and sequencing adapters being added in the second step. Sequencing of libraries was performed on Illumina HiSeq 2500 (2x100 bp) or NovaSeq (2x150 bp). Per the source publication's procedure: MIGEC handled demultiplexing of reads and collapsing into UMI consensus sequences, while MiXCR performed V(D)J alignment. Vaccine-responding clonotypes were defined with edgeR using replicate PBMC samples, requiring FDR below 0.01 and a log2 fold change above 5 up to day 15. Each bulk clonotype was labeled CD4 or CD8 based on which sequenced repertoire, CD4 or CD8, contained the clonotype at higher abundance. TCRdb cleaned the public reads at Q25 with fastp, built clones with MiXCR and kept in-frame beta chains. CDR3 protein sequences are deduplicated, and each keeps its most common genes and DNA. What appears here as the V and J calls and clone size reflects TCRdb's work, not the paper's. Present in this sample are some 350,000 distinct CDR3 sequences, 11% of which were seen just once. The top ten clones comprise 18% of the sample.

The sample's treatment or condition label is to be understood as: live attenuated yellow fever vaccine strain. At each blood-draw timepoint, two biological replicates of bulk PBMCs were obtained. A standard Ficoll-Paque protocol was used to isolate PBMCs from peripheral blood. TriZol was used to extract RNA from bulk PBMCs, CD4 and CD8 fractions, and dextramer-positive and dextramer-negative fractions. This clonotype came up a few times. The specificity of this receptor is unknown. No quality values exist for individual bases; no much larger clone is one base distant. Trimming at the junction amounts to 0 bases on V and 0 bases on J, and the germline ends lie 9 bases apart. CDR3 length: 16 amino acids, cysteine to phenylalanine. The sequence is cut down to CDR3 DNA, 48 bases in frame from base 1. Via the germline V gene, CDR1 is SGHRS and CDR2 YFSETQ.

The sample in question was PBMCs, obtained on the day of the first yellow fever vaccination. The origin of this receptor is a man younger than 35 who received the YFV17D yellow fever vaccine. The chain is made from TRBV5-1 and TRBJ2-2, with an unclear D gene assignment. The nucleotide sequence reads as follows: TGCGCCAGCAGCTTGGAGTCTTATTCGAACACCGGGGAGCTGTTTTTT. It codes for CASSLESYSNTGELFF. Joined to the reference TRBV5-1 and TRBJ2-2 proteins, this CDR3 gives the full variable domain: KAGVTQTPRYLIKTRGQQVTLSCSPISGHRSVSWYQQTPGQGLQFLFEYFSETQRNKGNFPGRFSGRQFSNSRSEMNVSTLELGDSALYLCASSLESYSNTGELFFGEGSRLTVL.